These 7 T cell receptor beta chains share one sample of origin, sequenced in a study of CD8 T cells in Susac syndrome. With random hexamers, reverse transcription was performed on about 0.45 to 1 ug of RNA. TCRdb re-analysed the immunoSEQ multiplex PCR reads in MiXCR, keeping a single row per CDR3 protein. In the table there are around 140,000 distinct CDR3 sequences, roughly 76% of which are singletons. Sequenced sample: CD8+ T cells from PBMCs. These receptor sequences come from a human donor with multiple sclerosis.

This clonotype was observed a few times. The CDR3 sequence is CASSEAQGRAIYNEQFF. In DNA form, the CDR3 reads TGTGCCAGCAGTGAAGCGCAGGGCAGGGCAATATACAATGAGCAGTTCTTC. The rearrangement uses TRBV6-1 and TRBJ2-1, with a tentative D call TRBD1 (5 bases). The V end lost 0 bases, the J end lost 4 bases, and 16 bases lay between the germline ends. The CDR3 sequence is 17 residues long. Germline V gene lookup returns CDR1 MNHNS and CDR2 SASEGT.

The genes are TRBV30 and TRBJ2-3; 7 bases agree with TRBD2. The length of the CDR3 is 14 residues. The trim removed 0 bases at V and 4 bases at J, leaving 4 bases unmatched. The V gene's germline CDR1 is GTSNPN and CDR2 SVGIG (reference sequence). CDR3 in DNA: TGTGCCTGGAGTGTACGACTAGCAGCAGATACGCAGTATTTT. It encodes CAWSVRLAADTQYF.

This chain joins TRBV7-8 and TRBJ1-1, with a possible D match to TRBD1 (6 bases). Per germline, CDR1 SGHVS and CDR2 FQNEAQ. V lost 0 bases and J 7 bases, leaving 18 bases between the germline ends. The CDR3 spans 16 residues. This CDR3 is CASSLAQGTLGSEAFF. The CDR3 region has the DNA TGTGCCAGCAGCTTAGCCCAGGGGACCCTAGGTAGTGAAGCTTTCTTT. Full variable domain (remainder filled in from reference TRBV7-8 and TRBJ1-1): GAGVSQSPRYKVAKRGQDVALRCDPISGHVSLFWYQQALGQGPEFLTYFQNEAQLDKSGLPSDRFFAERPEGSVSTLKIQRTQQEDSAVYLCASSLAQGTLGSEAFFGQGTRLTVV.

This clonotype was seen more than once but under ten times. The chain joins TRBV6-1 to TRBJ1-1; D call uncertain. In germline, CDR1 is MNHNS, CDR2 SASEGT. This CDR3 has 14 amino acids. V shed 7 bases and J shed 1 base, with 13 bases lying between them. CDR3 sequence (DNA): TGTGCCAGCACTCCCTCGACGGGGAACACTGAAGCTTTCTTT. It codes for CASTPSTGNTEAFF.

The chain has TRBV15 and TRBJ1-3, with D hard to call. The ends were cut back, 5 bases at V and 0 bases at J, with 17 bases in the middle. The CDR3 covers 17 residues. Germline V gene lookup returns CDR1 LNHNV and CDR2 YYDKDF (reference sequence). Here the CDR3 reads CATSGLTDLNSGNTIYF. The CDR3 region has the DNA TGTGCCACCAGCGGATTGACGGACCTCAACTCTGGAAACACCATATATTTT.

CDR3 sequence: CASSNPSNEQFF. In nucleotides, the CDR3 is TGTGCCAGCTCAAACCCCTCCAATGAGCAGTTCTTC. V usage is TRBV18 and J usage is TRBJ2-1; D is undetermined. In germline, CDR1 is KGHSH, CDR2 LQKENI. The CDR3 length is 12 residues. V was cut by 5 bases and J by 6 bases, with 8 bases left in between.

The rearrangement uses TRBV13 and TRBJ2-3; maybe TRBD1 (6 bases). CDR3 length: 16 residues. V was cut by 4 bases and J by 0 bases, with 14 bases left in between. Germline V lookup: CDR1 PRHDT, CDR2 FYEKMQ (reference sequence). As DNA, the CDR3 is TGTGCCAGCAGCTCTCGACAGGCGTGGAGCACAGATACGCAGTATTTT. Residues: CASSSRQAWSTDTQYF.